The 8 T cell receptor beta chains below come from one sample, sequenced in a study of cytotoxic CD8 clonotypes in ibrutinib-treated CLL (dated by TCRdb to the early 2020s). The method was the immunoSEQ multiplex PCR assay. This is the immuneACCESS table as TCRdb keeps it, with only in-frame sequences that have V and J called. A part of the clones is gone; compared with another copy, unresolved V genes explain less than half, and the rest is unexplained. The table for this sample lists some 200,000 clones; roughly 77% of them were counted only once. The leading ten clones occupy 5.5% to 7% of the sample. The intended sense of this specimen's time point label: 12 to 13 months on ibrutinib. Here the sequenced sample was PBMCs, taken after 12 months of ibrutinib treatment. These receptor sequences come from a human donor with chronic lymphocytic leukemia.

This chain uses TRBV7-9 with TRBJ1-4, with D unclear. The CDR3 runs 15 residues. Trimming left V 2 bases short and J 0 bases short, with 7 bases between. Germline lookup yields CDR1 SEHNR and CDR2 FQNEAQ (reference sequence). The CDR3 spells CASSLLRPTNEKLFF. CDR3 coding DNA: TGTGCCAGCAGCTTACTACGGCCAACTAATGAAAAACTGTTTTTT.

This clone was counted a few times. The sample carries other DNA sequences with the same CDR3. The chain has TRBV6-5 and TRBJ1-5; 9 bases map to TRBD1. CDR3 length: 15 amino acids. Trimming at V came to 6 bases and at J to 0 bases, leaving 3 bases not matched to a gene. Germline V lookup: CDR1 MNHEY, CDR2 SVGAGI. This chain's CDR3 is CASSSDRGSNQPQHF. CDR3 coding DNA: TGTGCCAGCAGCTCGGACAGGGGTAGCAATCAGCCCCAGCATTTT.

The genes are TRBV4-1 and TRBJ1-1; 9 nucleotides agree with TRBD1. J gave up 3 bases and V 5 bases, and 13 bases lay outside the gene matches. The CDR3 runs to 17 residues. CDR1 and CDR2 (germline): MGHRA, YSYEKL. The CDR3 region is CASSSGNGDRVYTEAFF. CDR3 nucleotide sequence: TGCGCCAGCAGCTCTGGGAATGGGGACAGGGTGTACACTGAAGCTTTCTTT.

The chain links TRBV11-2 to TRBJ2-7; no clear D gene. The V end was cut by 3 bases, the J end by 2 bases, with 14 bases between. CDR1 is SGHAT and CDR2 is FQNNGV in the germline V gene. The CDR3 covers 15 residues. The CDR3 DNA sequence: TGTGCCAGCAGCTTTATCGCTAGTCCAACCTACGAGCAGTACTTC. Amino acid sequence: CASSFIASPTYEQYF.

The CDR3 loop reads CASSPEARRGEQYF. CDR3 bases: TGTGCCAGCAGCCCTGAGGCTCGGCGAGGCGAGCAGTACTTC. The chain uses TRBV11-3 and TRBJ2-7; unclear D gene. Germline CDR1 reads SGHNT; CDR2 reads YENEEA. The CDR3 runs 14 residues. V was shortened by 5 bases and J by 6 bases, with 17 bases between the two germline ends. Together with reference TRBV11-3 and TRBJ2-7, the CDR3 gives the full variable domain: EAGVVQSPRYKIIEKKQPVAFWCNPISGHNTLYWYLQNLGQGPELLIRYENEEAVDDSQLPKDRFSAERLKGVDSTLKIQPAELGDSAVYLCASSPEARRGEQYFGPGTRLTVT.

The chain joins TRBV30 to TRBJ1-4; a weak D match, TRBD1 (6 bases). The CDR3 covers 13 residues. Germline lookup yields CDR1 GTSNPN and CDR2 SVGIG (reference sequence). Trimming pared 2 bases from V and 7 bases from J, leaving 11 bases between. The CDR3 DNA reads TGTGCCTGGAGTTCGACAGGCCGTGAAAAACTGTTTTTT. Residues: CAWSSTGREKLFF. The whole variable domain, filled in from reference TRBV30 and TRBJ1-4, reads SQTIHQWPATLVQPVGSPLSLECTVEGTSNPNLYWYRQAAGRGLQLLFYSVGIGQISSEVPQNLSASRPQDRQFILSSKKLLLSDSGFYLCAWSSTGREKLFFGSGTQLSVL.

This clone occurred a few times. The rearrangement joins TRBV27 to TRBJ1-2, with 7 bases lining up with TRBD1. This CDR3 spans 14 amino acids. Losses at the gene ends were 6 bases for V and 4 bases for J; bases not matched to a gene: 8. CDR1 and CDR2 (germline): MNHEY, SMNVEV (reference sequence). The CDR3 DNA is TGTGCCAGCAGCCTGACAGGGAGGGGCTATGGCTACACCTTC. Its protein is CASSLTGRGYGYTF.

The rearrangement uses TRBV5-1 and TRBJ1-1; possibly TRBD1 for D (5 bases). CDR1 is SGHRS and CDR2 is YFSETQ in the germline V gene. Trimming took off 7 bases at V and 0 bases at J, with 7 bases between the two ends. The CDR3 has 12 amino acids. CDR3 in DNA: TGCGCCAGCTCGACAGTGAACACTGAAGCTTTCTTT. Its translation is CASSTVNTEAFF.